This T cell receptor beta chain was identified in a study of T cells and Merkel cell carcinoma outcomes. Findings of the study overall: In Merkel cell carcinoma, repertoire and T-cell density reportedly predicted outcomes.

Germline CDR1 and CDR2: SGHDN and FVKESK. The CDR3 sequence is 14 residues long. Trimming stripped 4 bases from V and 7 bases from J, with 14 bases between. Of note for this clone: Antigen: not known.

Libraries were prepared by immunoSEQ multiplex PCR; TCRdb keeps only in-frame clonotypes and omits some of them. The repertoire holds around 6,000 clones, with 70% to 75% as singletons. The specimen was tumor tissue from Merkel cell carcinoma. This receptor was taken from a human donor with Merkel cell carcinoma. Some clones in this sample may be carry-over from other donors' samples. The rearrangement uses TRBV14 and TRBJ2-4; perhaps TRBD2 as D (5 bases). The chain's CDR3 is CASSRGQLGNIQYF. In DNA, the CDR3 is TGTGCCAGCAGCCGCGGGCAGCTAGGGAACATTCAGTACTTC.